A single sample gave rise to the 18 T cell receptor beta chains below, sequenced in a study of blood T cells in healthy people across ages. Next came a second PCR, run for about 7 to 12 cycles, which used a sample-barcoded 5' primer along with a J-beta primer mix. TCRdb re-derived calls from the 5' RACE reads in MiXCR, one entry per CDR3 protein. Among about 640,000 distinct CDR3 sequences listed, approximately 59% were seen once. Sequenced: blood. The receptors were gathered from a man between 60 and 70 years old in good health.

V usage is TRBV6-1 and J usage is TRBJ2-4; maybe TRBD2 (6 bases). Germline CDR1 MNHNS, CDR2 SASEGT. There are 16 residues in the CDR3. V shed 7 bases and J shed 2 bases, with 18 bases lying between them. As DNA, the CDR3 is TGTGCCAGCATAGCGGACGGGGCTGGTTCCAAAAACATTCAGTACTTC. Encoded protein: CASIADGAGSKNIQYF.

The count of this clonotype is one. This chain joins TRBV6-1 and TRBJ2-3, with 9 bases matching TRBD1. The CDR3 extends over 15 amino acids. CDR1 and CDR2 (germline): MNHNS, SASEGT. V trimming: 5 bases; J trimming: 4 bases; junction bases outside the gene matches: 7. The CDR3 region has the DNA TGTGCCAGCAGTAGATTACAGGGGGCCTCAGATACGCAGTATTTT. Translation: CASSRLQGASDTQYF.

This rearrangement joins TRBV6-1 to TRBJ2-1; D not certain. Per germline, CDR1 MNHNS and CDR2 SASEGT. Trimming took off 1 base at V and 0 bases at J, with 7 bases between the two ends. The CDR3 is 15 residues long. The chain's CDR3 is CASSEEALSYNEQFF. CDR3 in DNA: TGTGCCAGCAGTGAAGAGGCCCTCTCCTACAATGAGCAGTTCTTC.

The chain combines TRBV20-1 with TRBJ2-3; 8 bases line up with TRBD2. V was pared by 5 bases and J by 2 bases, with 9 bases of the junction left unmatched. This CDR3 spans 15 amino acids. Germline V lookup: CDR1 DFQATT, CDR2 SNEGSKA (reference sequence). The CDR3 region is CSAPGGPMDTDTQYF. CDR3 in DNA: TGCAGTGCTCCGGGGGGGCCGATGGACACAGATACGCAGTATTTT.

The CDR3 protein is CATSSGQDIFWVQYF. CDR3 DNA sequence: TGTGCCACCAGCTCAGGACAGGATATTTTTTGGGTTCAGTACTTC. The rearrangement uses TRBV15 and TRBJ2-7; TRBD1 matches at 7 bases. This CDR3 has 15 amino acids. Germline V gene data show CDR1 as LNHNV and CDR2 as YYDKDF (reference sequence). After removal of 5 bases from V and 10 bases from J, the junction contained 17 bases not matched to a gene.

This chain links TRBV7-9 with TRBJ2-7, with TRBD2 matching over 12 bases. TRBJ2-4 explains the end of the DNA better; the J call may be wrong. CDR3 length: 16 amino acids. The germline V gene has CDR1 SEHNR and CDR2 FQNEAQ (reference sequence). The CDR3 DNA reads TGTGCCAGCAGCACCGACTTGACTAGCGGGAGAAACATTCAGTACTTC. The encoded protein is CASSTDLTSGRNIQYF.

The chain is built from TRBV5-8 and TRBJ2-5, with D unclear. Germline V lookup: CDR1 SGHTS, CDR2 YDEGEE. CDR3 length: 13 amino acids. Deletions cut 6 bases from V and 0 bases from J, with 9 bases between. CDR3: CASNPSYQETQYF. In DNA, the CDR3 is TGTGCCAGCAATCCTTCCTACCAAGAGACCCAGTACTTC.

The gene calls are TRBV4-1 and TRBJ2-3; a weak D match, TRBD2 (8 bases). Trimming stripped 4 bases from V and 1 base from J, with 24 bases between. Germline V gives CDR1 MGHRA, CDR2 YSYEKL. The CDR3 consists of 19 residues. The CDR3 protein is CASSPRARGRTSRTDTQYF. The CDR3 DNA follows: TGCGCCAGCAGCCCCCGGGCGAGGGGGCGGACTAGCCGCACAGATACGCAGTATTTT.

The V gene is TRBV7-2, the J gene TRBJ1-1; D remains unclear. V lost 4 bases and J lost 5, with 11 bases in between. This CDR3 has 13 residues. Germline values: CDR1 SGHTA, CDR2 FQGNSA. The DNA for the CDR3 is TGTGCCAGCAGCTACCCGGCGGGGACTGAAGCTTTCTTT. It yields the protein CASSYPAGTEAFF.

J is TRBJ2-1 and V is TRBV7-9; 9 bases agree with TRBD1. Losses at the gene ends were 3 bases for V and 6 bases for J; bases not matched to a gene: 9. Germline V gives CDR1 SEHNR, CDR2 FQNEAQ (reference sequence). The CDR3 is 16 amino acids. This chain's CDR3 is CASSFETGGRFNEQFF. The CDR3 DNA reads TGTGCCAGCAGCTTCGAAACAGGGGGCAGGTTCAATGAGCAGTTCTTC.

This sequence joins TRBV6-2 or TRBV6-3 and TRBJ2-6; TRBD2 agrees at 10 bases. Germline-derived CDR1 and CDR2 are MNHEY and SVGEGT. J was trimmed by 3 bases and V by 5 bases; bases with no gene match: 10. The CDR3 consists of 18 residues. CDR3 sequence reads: CASSNNAAGGLGANVLTF. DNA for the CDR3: TGTGCCAGCAGTAACAATGCAGCGGGGGGGCTTGGGGCCAACGTCCTGACTTTC.

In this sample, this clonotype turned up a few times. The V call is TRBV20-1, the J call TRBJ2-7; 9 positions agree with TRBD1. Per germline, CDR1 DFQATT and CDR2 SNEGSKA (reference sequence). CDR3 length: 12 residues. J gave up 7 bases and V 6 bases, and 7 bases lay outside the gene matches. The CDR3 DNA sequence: TGCAGTGCATCGGACAGGGGTGGTGAGCAGTACTTC. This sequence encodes CSASDRGGEQYF.

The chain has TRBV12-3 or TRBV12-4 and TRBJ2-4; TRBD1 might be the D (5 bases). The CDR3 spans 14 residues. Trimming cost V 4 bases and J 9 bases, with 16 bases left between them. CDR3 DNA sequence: TGTGCCAGCAGTTCCCCCACACAGGAGACCATTCAGTACTTC. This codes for CASSSPTQETIQYF.

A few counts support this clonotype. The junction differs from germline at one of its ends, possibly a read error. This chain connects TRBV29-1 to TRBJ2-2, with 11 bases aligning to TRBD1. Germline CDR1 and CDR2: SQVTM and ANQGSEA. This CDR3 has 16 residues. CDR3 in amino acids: CSAESGQGAGTGELFF. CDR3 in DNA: TGCAGCGCTGAATCCGGACAGGGGGCGGGGACCGGGGAGCTGTTTTTT.

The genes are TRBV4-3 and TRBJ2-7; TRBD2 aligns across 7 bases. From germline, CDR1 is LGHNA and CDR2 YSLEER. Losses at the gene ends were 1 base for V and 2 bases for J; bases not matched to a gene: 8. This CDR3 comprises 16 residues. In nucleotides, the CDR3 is TGCGCCAGCAGCCAAGCTTTAACTAGCGCCGCCTACGAGCAGTACTTC. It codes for CASSQALTSAAYEQYF.

The CDR3 sequence is CSARNLADPYNEQFF. CDR3 nucleotide sequence: TGCAGTGCTAGAAACCTAGCGGACCCCTACAATGAGCAGTTCTTC. The chain carries TRBV20-1 and TRBJ2-1, with TRBD2 matching over 7 bases. This CDR3 is built from 15 residues. The J segment lost 2 bases and the V segment lost 2 bases, leaving 6 bases of the junction unmatched. Germline CDR1 reads DFQATT; CDR2 reads SNEGSKA (reference sequence).

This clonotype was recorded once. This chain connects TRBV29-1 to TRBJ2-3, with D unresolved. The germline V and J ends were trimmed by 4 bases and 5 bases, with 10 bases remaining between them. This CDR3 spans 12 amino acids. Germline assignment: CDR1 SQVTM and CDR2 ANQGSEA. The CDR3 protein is CSVAGGEDTQYF. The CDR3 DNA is TGCAGCGTTGCAGGTGGAGAAGATACGCAGTATTTT.

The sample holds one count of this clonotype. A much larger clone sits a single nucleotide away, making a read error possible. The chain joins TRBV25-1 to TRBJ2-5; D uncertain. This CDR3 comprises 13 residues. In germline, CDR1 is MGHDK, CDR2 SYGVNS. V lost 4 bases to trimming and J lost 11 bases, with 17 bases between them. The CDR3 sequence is CASSGPTVGEQYF. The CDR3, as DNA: TGTGCCAGCAGTGGCCCCACCGTCGGTGAGCAGTACTTC.